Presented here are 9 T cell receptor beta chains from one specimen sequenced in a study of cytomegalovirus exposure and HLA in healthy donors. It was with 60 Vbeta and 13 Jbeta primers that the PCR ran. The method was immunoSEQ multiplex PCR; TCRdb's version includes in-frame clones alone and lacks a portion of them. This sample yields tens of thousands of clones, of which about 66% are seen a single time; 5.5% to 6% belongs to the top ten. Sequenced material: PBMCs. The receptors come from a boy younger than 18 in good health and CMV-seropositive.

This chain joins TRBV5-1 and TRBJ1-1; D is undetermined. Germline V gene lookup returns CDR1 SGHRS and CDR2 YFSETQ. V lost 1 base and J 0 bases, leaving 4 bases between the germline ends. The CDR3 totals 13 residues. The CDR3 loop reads CASSLRVNTEAFF. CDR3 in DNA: TGCGCCAGCAGCTTGCGAGTGAACACTGAAGCTTTCTTT. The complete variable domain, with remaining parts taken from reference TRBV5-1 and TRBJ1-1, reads KAGVTQTPRYLIKTRGQQVTLSCSPISGHRSVSWYQQTPGQGLQFLFEYFSETQRNKGNFPGRFSGRQFSNSRSEMNVSTLELGDSALYLCASSLRVNTEAFFGQGTRLTVV.

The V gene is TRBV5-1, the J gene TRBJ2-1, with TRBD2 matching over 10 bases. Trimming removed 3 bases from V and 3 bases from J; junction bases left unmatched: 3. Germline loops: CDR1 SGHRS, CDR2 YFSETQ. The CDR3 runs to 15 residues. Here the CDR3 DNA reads TGCGCCAGCAGCTCAGCGGGGGGGAACTACAATGAGCAGTTCTTC. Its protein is CASSSAGGNYNEQFF.

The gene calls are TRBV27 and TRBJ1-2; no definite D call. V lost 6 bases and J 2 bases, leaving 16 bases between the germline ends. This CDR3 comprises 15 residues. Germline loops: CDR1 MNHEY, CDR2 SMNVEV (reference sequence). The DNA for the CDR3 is TGTGCCAGCAGAAAGACCCGGGTCGAAAACTATGGCTACACCTTC. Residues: CASRKTRVENYGYTF.

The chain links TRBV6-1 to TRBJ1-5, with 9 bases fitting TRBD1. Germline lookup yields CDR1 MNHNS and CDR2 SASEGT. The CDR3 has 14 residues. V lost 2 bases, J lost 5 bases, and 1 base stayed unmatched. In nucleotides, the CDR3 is TGTGCCAGCAGTGAATGGGACAGGGATCAGCCCCAGCATTTT. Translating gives CASSEWDRDQPQHF.

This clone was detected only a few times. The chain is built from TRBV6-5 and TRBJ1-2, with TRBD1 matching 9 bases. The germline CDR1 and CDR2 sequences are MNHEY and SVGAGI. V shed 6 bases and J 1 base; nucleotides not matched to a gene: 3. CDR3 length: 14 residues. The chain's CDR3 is CASRRTGDNYGYTF. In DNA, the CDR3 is TGTGCCAGCAGAAGGACAGGGGATAACTATGGCTACACCTTC.

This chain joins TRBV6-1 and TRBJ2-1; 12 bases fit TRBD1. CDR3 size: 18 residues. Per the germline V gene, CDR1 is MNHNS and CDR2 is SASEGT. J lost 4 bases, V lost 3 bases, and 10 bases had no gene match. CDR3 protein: CASSDGTGGLQWYNEQFF. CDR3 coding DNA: TGTGCCAGCAGTGACGGGACAGGGGGCCTTCAGTGGTACAATGAGCAGTTCTTC.

In nucleotides, the CDR3 is TGTGCCAGCAGTACTACAGGGGGCGACGGCTACACCTTC. Protein: CASSTTGGDGYTF. The chain uses TRBV6-6 and TRBJ1-2; TRBD1 agrees at 9 bases. J lost 8 bases, V lost 5 bases, and 6 bases had no gene match. Germline V gives CDR1 MNHNY, CDR2 SVGAGI (reference sequence). The CDR3 extends over 13 amino acids.

DNA for the CDR3: TGTGCCAGCAGCCCCCCGGGGGAGCGGGGGAGGAATGAGCAGTTCTTC. This gives the protein CASSPPGERGRNEQFF. This sequence joins TRBV27 and TRBJ2-1, with 8 positions matching TRBD2. V dropped 6 bases and J dropped 7; count of bases not matched to a gene: 14. Germline V gene lookup returns CDR1 MNHEY and CDR2 SMNVEV (reference sequence). The length of the CDR3 is 16 residues.

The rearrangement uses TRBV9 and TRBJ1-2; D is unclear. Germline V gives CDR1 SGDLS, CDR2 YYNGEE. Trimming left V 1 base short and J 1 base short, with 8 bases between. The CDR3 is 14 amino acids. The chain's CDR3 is CASSVRAGNYGYTF. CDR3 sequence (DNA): TGTGCCAGCAGCGTACGAGCGGGTAACTATGGCTACACCTTC.